This TCR beta chain was sequenced for a study of molecular identifiers for immune sequencing clone quantification. Overall study results and limits: Clones above 20 RNA copies contained over 97% of effector molecules and under 1% of naive molecules. Barcodes shared by identical TCR molecules could lead to underestimated sizes of highly expanded clones.

Source material for naive CD8 libraries was about 17,000 to 1,100,000 sorted cells, with 10%, 30% or 50% RNA. On this clonotype itself: No antigen is known for it.

Previously described methods with listed TCR primers produced the bulk TCR libraries. Each CDR3 protein gets one entry after TCRdb re-called the PCR reads with MiXCR. In the table there are about 330,000 distinct CDR3 sequences, 24% of which are singletons. Sequenced material: naive CD8+ T cells from blood, with Jurkat cell RNA spiked in. Subset described: FACS-sorted CD8+CD4-CCR7+CD45RA+ naive T cells. The sequence came from a human donor in good health. Some libraries in this study had Jurkat cell RNA spiked in.

This chain's CDR3 is CAISGRAGGNEQFF. DNA of the CDR3: TGTGCCATCAGTGGGAGAGCGGGGGGAAATGAGCAGTTCTTC. The gene calls are TRBV10-3 and TRBJ2-1; 9 nucleotides line up with TRBD2. Looked up from germline, CDR1 is ENHRY and CDR2 is SYGVKD. Trimming removed 4 bases from V and 7 bases from J; junction bases left unmatched: 5. CDR3 size: 14 residues.